This TCR beta chain came from a study of glioma-infiltrating T cells after dendritic cell vaccination. Germline values: CDR1 SEHNR, CDR2 FQNEAQ (reference sequence). The J segment lost 0 bases and the V segment lost 3 bases, leaving 0 bases of the junction unmatched. CDR3 length: 14 amino acids. Sample time point: after dendritic cell vaccination, including at tumor progression/relapse. Produced via immunoSEQ multiplex PCR; TCRdb's table is partial and in-frame only. The table lists about 58,000 clones, around 83% of them singletons. The receptor was isolated from a human donor with glioblastoma. The chain links TRBV7-9 to TRBJ2-5; 8 nucleotides line up with TRBD1. This material consisted of blood, taken after dendritic cell vaccination. CDR3 sequence reads: CASSLTGDQETQYF. CDR3 in DNA: TGTGCCAGCAGCTTGACAGGGGACCAAGAGACCCAGTACTTC.